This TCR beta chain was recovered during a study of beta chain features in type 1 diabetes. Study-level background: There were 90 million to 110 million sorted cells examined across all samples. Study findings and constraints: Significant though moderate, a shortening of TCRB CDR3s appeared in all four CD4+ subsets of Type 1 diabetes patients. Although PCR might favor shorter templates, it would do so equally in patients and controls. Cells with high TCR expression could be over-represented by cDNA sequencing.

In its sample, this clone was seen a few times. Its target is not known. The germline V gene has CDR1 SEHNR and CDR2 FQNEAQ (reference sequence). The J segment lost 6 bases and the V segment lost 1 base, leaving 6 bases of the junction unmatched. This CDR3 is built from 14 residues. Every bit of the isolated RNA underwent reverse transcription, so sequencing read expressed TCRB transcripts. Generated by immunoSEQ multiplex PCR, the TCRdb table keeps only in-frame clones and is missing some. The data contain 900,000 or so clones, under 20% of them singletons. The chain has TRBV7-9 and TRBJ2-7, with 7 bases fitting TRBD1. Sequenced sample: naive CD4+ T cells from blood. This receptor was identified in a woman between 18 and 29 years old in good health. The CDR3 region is CASSLGQGSSEQYF. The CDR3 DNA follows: TGTGCCAGCAGCTTAGGACAGGGAAGTTCCGAGCAGTACTTC.